This TCR beta chain was retrieved from a study of cytomegalovirus exposure and HLA in healthy donors. General study findings and limits: The authors reported that TCR beta sequences could predict HLA-A and HLA-B alleles. These predictions were accurate for most subjects in the first cohort. In a later analysis, V- and J-gene trimming of beta chains associated with a DCLRE1C missense variant, replicated independently.

Concerning this clone itself: Antigen: not known.

The CDR3 loop spans 16 amino acids. Germline CDR1 is SNHLY and CDR2 is FYNNEI. With V trimmed by 4 bases and J by 2 bases, 9 bases remained unmatched. The PCR used 60 Vbeta and 13 Jbeta primers. TCRdb keeps only in-frame clones here, not all; method: immunoSEQ multiplex PCR. The profile shows 100,000 to 150,000 clones, 60% to 85% of them singletons. Sequencing used PBMCs. This chain connects TRBV2 to TRBJ2-3, with TRBD2 matching 7 bases. This receptor was obtained from a female donor in good health and CMV-seropositive. CDR3 sequence reads: CASSAFERGSTDTQYF. CDR3 bases: TGTGCCAGCAGTGCTTTCGAGCGGGGCTCCACAGATACGCAGTATTTT.